This T cell receptor beta chain was observed in a study of radiation and T cells in renal cell carcinoma. Notes on the study in general: Pretreatment tumor biopsies were lacking, so baseline clonotypes are unknown. Dominant CDR3 motifs occupied more repertoire in irradiated than control tumors. In blood, top tumor clones expanded by 2 weeks, shrinking by 4.

By its share, this clone is medium-sized. Its antigen is currently unknown. Produced via immunoSEQ multiplex PCR; TCRdb's table is partial and in-frame only. The data show roughly 20,000 clones, with just over 60% seen just once and roughly an eighth held by the top ten. The CDR3 spans 13 residues. V was pared by 10 bases and J by 5 bases, with 7 bases of the junction left unmatched. Germline V lookup: CDR1 SGDLS, CDR2 YYNGEE. Indicated treatment: 15 Gy SBRT to primary tumor, nephrectomy 4 weeks later. Nephrectomy followed 15 Gy stereotactic body radiation by 4 weeks. The TCR was taken from a woman in her 70s with renal cell carcinoma. V gene TRBV9 combines with J gene TRBJ2-2; 8 nucleotides match TRBD2. The specimen comprised tumor tissue, sampled from a patient whose treatment included radiotherapy and nephrectomy. CDR3 nucleotide sequence: TGTGCCGGAGCCGGGACTAGGACCGGGGAGCTGTTTTTT. It yields the protein CAGAGTRTGELFF.